The rows below give T cell receptor beta chains drawn from one sample of a study of cytomegalovirus exposure and HLA in healthy donors. Sequencing was performed with immunoSEQ multiplex PCR; in TCRdb, only in-frame clones are kept and a portion is missing. The data contain around 130,000 clones, 80% of them singletons. The source material was PBMCs. The receptors here all came from a man younger than 40 in good health and CMV-seronegative. The CDR3 runs from the conserved cysteine through the conserved F or W. D genes are given only for firm matches. Clone size, where shown, is once, few, many, or a class for clones that have expanded.

j_call: TRBJ1-1
clone_size: .
d_call: .
v_call: TRBV25-1
cdr3_aa: CASSEGVLGMNTEAFF

j_call: TRBJ1-2
clone_size: few
d_call: .
v_call: TRBV30
cdr3_aa: CAWSTGYGYTF

j_call: TRBJ1-2
clone_size: few
d_call: .
v_call: TRBV30
cdr3_aa: CAWSRGRIIAHHGYTF

j_call: TRBJ1-2
clone_size: .
d_call: .
v_call: TRBV19
cdr3_aa: CASSISVRTVVFGYGYTF

j_call: TRBJ2-7
clone_size: .
d_call: .
v_call: TRBV19
cdr3_aa: CASSIRTNYEQYF

j_call: TRBJ2-3
clone_size: .
d_call: TRBD2
v_call: TRBV9
cdr3_aa: CASSVGRGTSGASTDTQYF

j_call: TRBJ2-1
clone_size: .
d_call: .
v_call: TRBV5-1
cdr3_aa: CASSLVVAVFSYNEQFF

j_call: TRBJ2-1
clone_size: few
d_call: .
v_call: TRBV27
cdr3_aa: CASSLSGVPFFEQFF

j_call: TRBJ2-1
clone_size: .
d_call: .
v_call: TRBV7-9
cdr3_aa: CASSLPRGSAEQFF

j_call: TRBJ2-3
clone_size: .
d_call: TRBD2
v_call: TRBV9
cdr3_aa: CASSGAYSGRRPNTQYF

j_call: TRBJ2-2
clone_size: .
d_call: .
v_call: TRBV5-1
cdr3_aa: CASSSGNSNTGELFF

j_call: TRBJ1-4
clone_size: few
d_call: .
v_call: TRBV28
cdr3_aa: CASTTGVEKLFF

j_call: TRBJ2-3
clone_size: .
d_call: .
v_call: TRBV6-1
cdr3_aa: CASSPGDSTDTQYF

j_call: TRBJ1-2
clone_size: .
d_call: TRBD1
v_call: TRBV7-9
cdr3_aa: CASSFVQGAVIGYTF

j_call: TRBJ1-3
clone_size: few
d_call: .
v_call: TRBV6-6
cdr3_aa: CASSYSRNSGNTIYF

j_call: TRBJ2-1
clone_size: .
d_call: .
v_call: TRBV6-4
cdr3_aa: CASSDSSGSYNEQFF

j_call: TRBJ1-2
clone_size: .
d_call: .
v_call: TRBV7-3
cdr3_aa: CASSQSNGEGYTF

j_call: TRBJ2-7
clone_size: .
d_call: .
v_call: TRBV2
cdr3_aa: CASTPLSGSSYEQYF

j_call: TRBJ2-5
clone_size: .
d_call: TRBD1
v_call: TRBV5-1
cdr3_aa: CASSFEDRGEETQYF

j_call: TRBJ1-1
clone_size: .
d_call: TRBD1
v_call: TRBV30
cdr3_aa: CAWSNGQGASEAFF

j_call: TRBJ1-2
clone_size: .
d_call: TRBD1
v_call: TRBV30
cdr3_aa: CAWTRTGSGYTF

j_call: TRBJ2-1
clone_size: .
d_call: TRBD1
v_call: TRBV19
cdr3_aa: CASTPRRDTGGYNEQFF

j_call: TRBJ2-1
clone_size: .
d_call: TRBD2
v_call: TRBV4-1
cdr3_aa: CASSPRGGAGGYNEQFF

j_call: TRBJ1-1
clone_size: .
d_call: .
v_call: TRBV11-3
cdr3_aa: CASSFTGSGNEAFF

j_call: TRBJ2-5
clone_size: .
d_call: .
v_call: TRBV5-1
cdr3_aa: CASSLDGYQETQYF

j_call: TRBJ1-2
clone_size: .
d_call: .
v_call: TRBV7-9
cdr3_aa: CASSSGGSSYGYTF

j_call: TRBJ1-1
clone_size: few
d_call: .
v_call: TRBV5-4
cdr3_aa: CASSYDINTEAFF